These 2 T cell receptor beta chains were all obtained from the same sample, sequenced in a study of cytomegalovirus exposure and HLA in healthy donors. Both 60 Vbeta primers and 13 Jbeta primers went into the PCR. Clones were sequenced by immunoSEQ multiplex PCR, and TCRdb holds only the in-frame ones, with some missing. In the table there are about 270,000 clones, 70% to 90% of which are singletons. Sequencing was carried out using PBMCs. Receptors were obtained from a man between 40 and 49 years old in good health and CMV-seropositive.

The chain couples TRBV7-9 to TRBJ1-2; 8 bases map to TRBD1. The V gene end was trimmed by 4 bases and the J gene end by 2 bases; junction bases not matched to a gene: 3. The CDR3 loop spans 14 amino acids. CDR1 is SEHNR, CDR2 FQNEAQ, per germline (reference sequence). CDR3 region: CASSSGQENYGYTF. As DNA, the CDR3 is TGTGCCAGCAGCTCGGGACAGGAAAACTATGGCTACACCTTC. Complete variable domain (other parts from reference TRBV7-9 and TRBJ1-2): DTGVSQNPRHKITKRGQNVTFRCDPISEHNRLYWYRQTLGQGPEFLTYFQNEAQLEKSRLLSDRFSAERPKGSFSTLEIQRTEQGDSAMYLCASSSGQENYGYTFGSGTRLTVV.

The chain employs TRBV19 and TRBJ2-1; 9 bases align to TRBD2. The germline CDR1 and CDR2 sequences are LNHDA and SQIVND (reference sequence). V lost 4 bases and J lost 0; bases outside the gene matches: 4. The CDR3 extends over 16 amino acids. CDR3 amino acids: CASSTGLAPSYNEQFF. The CDR3 region has the DNA TGTGCCAGTAGTACGGGACTAGCCCCCTCCTACAATGAGCAGTTCTTC.